These T cell receptor beta chains were read from a single sample in a study of T cell clones after liver transplantation. The repertoire was sequenced with immunoSEQ multiplex PCR; TCRdb's copy has only in-frame clones and lacks some. The sample records nearly 45,000 clones, around 83% being singletons. Sequenced material: CD4+ T cells from blood, taken 24 months after liver transplant. The receptors stem from a human patient who received a liver transplant. Some T cells may arise from the graft donor. The CDR3 runs from the conserved cysteine through the conserved F or W. D genes are given only for firm matches. Some rows mark clone size as missing; the rest say once, few, many or name a class of expanded clone.

J gene: TRBJ1-1; D gene: TRBD1; V gene: TRBV19; clone size: .; CDR3 DNA: TGTGCCAGTAGAGCCGGGACAGGGTTATCTGAAGCTTTCTTT; CDR3 protein: CASRAGTGLSEAFF
J gene: TRBJ2-3; D gene: TRBD2; V gene: TRBV7-9; clone size: .; CDR3 DNA: TGTGCCAGCACGGGACTAGCGCCTAGCACAGATACGCAGTATTTT; CDR3 protein: CASTGLAPSTDTQYF
J gene: TRBJ2-4; D gene: .; V gene: TRBV28; clone size: .; CDR3 DNA: TGTGCCAGCAGTTTGCGCACCACGGTGGGCATTCAGTACTTC; CDR3 protein: CASSLRTTVGIQYF
J gene: TRBJ2-1; D gene: .; V gene: TRBV11-3; clone size: .; CDR3 DNA: TGTGCCAGCAGCTTAGCAACAGGGAACAATGAGCAGTTCTTC; CDR3 protein: CASSLATGNNEQFF
J gene: TRBJ1-2; D gene: .; V gene: TRBV19; clone size: .; CDR3 DNA: TGTGCCAGTAGTATCGCGGGGGCTGGCTACACCTTC; CDR3 protein: CASSIAGAGYTF
J gene: TRBJ2-7; D gene: .; V gene: TRBV6-6; clone size: .; CDR3 DNA: TGTGCCAGCACCCCCGGACAGAGAGAGCAGTACTTC; CDR3 protein: CASTPGQREQYF
J gene: TRBJ1-1; D gene: .; V gene: TRBV10-3; clone size: .; CDR3 DNA: TGTGCCATCAGCGTATGGGGCACTGAAGCTTTCTTT; CDR3 protein: CAISVWGTEAFF
J gene: TRBJ2-1; D gene: .; V gene: TRBV28; clone size: .; CDR3 DNA: TGTGCCAGCAGCATAAGTTTCAAGCAGTTCTTC; CDR3 protein: CASSISFKQFF
J gene: TRBJ2-7; D gene: TRBD2; V gene: TRBV5-6; clone size: .; CDR3 DNA: TGTGCCAGCAACCACCGGGAGGGCCGAACTTACGAGCAGTACTTC; CDR3 protein: CASNHREGRTYEQYF
J gene: TRBJ2-2; D gene: .; V gene: TRBV16; clone size: .; CDR3 DNA: TGTGCCAGCAGCCCCCTCGGGGCAGGCGGGGAGCTGTTTTTT; CDR3 protein: CASSPLGAGGELFF
J gene: TRBJ2-1; D gene: .; V gene: TRBV11-2; clone size: .; CDR3 DNA: TGTGCCAGCACCCCTCCGGGGTACAATGAGCAGTTCTTC; CDR3 protein: CASTPPGYNEQFF
J gene: TRBJ2-3; D gene: .; V gene: TRBV4-3; clone size: .; CDR3 DNA: TGCGCCAGCAGCCACCGAAGTGGGGGGCGGGATACGCAGTATTTT; CDR3 protein: CASSHRSGGRDTQYF
J gene: TRBJ1-6; D gene: TRBD1; V gene: TRBV6-8; clone size: .; CDR3 DNA: TGTGCCAGCAGGGCTCCCCCCGGGACAGGGTGTCACTCACCCCTCCACTTT; CDR3 protein: CASRAPPGTGCHSPLHF
J gene: TRBJ1-2; D gene: .; V gene: TRBV28; clone size: .; CDR3 DNA: TGTGCCAGCAAGGGTGGACAGATCTACACCTTC; CDR3 protein: CASKGGQIYTF
J gene: TRBJ2-7; D gene: TRBD1; V gene: TRBV6-4; clone size: once; CDR3 DNA: TGTGCCAGCAGTGCTACCGGACAGGGGGCGGGTGAGCAGTACTTC; CDR3 protein: CASSATGQGAGEQYF